This is a list of T cell receptor beta chains from one sample in a study of shared clonotypes between healthy human individuals. Generated by immunoSEQ multiplex PCR, the TCRdb table keeps only in-frame clones and is missing some. This sample has about 560,000 clones, with around 80% found just once. Source material: PBMCs. The receptors derive from a woman between 35 and 50 years old in good health. Some clones in this sample may be carry-over from other donors' samples. The CDR3 runs from the conserved cysteine through the conserved F or W.

TRBJ2-1	TRBV27	CASSLLAYNEQFF
TRBJ2-3	TRBV7-2	CASSSNSGGDTQYF
-	TRBV7-9	CASSLGGLAGVSYEQYF
TRBJ2-1	TRBV7-2	CASSLEAGGPDEQFF
TRBJ1-5	TRBV7-3	CASSLYPPPAYSNQPQHF
TRBJ2-5	TRBV9	CASSVGHVKETQYF
TRBJ2-1	TRBV18	CASSPLDSYNEQFF
TRBJ2-2	TRBV30	CAWRVSGRNTGELFF
TRBJ2-7	TRBV2	CASSEWEQYF
TRBJ2-7	TRBV28	CASRGGLAYEQYF